Below, 28 T cell receptor beta chains from the same sample are listed, as sequenced in a study of post-analysis software for immune sequencing data. Study results and caveats: Compared with controls, patients had more of roughly 5 TRBV segments, including TRBV5-6, TRBV5-1 and TRBV20-1.

Unique molecular identifiers were carried by the TCR beta cDNA libraries. Each CDR3 protein gets one entry after TCRdb re-called the PCR reads with MiXCR. The sample consists of about 460,000 distinct CDR3 sequences, around 40% of them appearing once. For these TCRs, the target antigens are not known. What was sequenced was blood. The receptors originated from a girl under 18 with multiple sclerosis.

The CDR3 bases are TGTGCCAGCAGTGAATACCTTCTTTGGGGACAGAGATACTACGAGCAGTACTTC. Translated, it gives CASSEYLLWGQRYYEQYF. The rearrangement joins TRBV25-1 to TRBJ2-7, with 7 nucleotides matching TRBD1. V trimming: 0 bases; J trimming: 3 bases; junction bases outside the gene matches: 14. Germline values: CDR1 MGHDK, CDR2 SYGVNS. The CDR3 has 18 residues.

The rearrangement links TRBV10-2 to TRBJ2-3, with 8 bases identical to TRBD2. Germline loops: CDR1 WSHSY, CDR2 SAAADI. The CDR3 sequence is 17 residues long. Trimming at V came to 2 bases and at J to 4 bases, leaving 11 bases not matched to a gene. DNA for the CDR3: TGCGCCAGCAGTGAGAATATACGGGAGGGCCTTCCAGATACGCAGTATTTT. Its translation is CASSENIREGLPDTQYF.

About this clonotype itself: A much bigger clone sits one base away, suggesting this may be a read error. This chain links TRBV2 with TRBJ2-1; 13 positions match TRBD2. CDR3 size: 15 residues. The germline CDR1 and CDR2 sequences are SNHLY and FYNNEI. This CDR3 reads CVSRTSGSSYNEQFF. CDR3 nucleotide sequence: TGTGTCAGCAGGACTAGCGGGAGCTCCTACAATGAGCAGTTCTTC.

The chain joins TRBV7-2 to TRBJ1-1; no firm D call. The ends were cut back, 8 bases at V and 4 bases at J, with 14 bases in the middle. Germline CDR1 SGHTA, CDR2 FQGNSA. This CDR3 spans 13 amino acids. The CDR3: CASGKSRGTEAFF. In DNA form, the CDR3 reads TGTGCCAGCGGAAAGAGCCGGGGCACTGAAGCTTTCTTT. Complete variable domain (other parts from reference TRBV7-2 and TRBJ1-1): GAGVSQSPSNKVTEKGKDVELRCDPISGHTALYWYRQSLGQGLEFLIYFQGNSAPDKSGLPSDRFSAERTGGSVSTLTIQRTQQEDSAVYLCASGKSRGTEAFFGQGTRLTVV.

The table lists this clonotype with a few counts. The gene calls are TRBV29-1 and TRBJ2-7; D not resolved. CDR1 is SQVTM, CDR2 ANQGSEA, per germline. The CDR3 runs to 12 residues. V dropped 5 bases and J dropped 4 bases, with 12 bases sitting between them. CDR3 protein: CSVLGSSYEQYF. The DNA of the CDR3 is TGCAGCGTTCTGGGGTCCTCGTACGAGCAGTACTTC.

The CDR3 DNA reads TGTGCCAGCAGGGCTAGCGGGAGCCGGACCCAGTACTTC. Protein: CASRASGSRTQYF. The chain has TRBV28 and TRBJ2-5; 10 bases match TRBD2. Losses at the gene ends were 6 bases for V and 7 bases for J; bases not matched to a gene: 5. The CDR3 covers 13 residues. Germline lookup yields CDR1 MDHEN and CDR2 SYDVKM.

The table lists this clonotype with a few counts. This chain uses TRBV12-3 or TRBV12-4 with TRBJ1-2; no firm D call. Trimming took 8 bases from V and 2 from J, leaving 9 bases between them. This CDR3 contains 12 residues. The CDR3 DNA reads TGTGCCAGCCTCGGGATGAACTATGGCTACACCTTC. This translates into CASLGMNYGYTF.

This clonotype was counted only a few times. This chain joins TRBV7-2 and TRBJ2-3; D is ambiguous. Germline V gene sequence: CDR1 SGHTA, CDR2 FQGNSA. The V end lost 1 base, the J end lost 0 bases, and 11 bases lay between the germline ends. The CDR3 is made up of 16 amino acids. In nucleotides, the CDR3 is TGTGCCAGCAGCTTAGGGGTAGCAGTTAGCACAGATACGCAGTATTTT. Translating it yields CASSLGVAVSTDTQYF. Complete variable domain (other parts from reference TRBV7-2 and TRBJ2-3): GAGVSQSPSNKVTEKGKDVELRCDPISGHTALYWYRQSLGQGLEFLIYFQGNSAPDKSGLPSDRFSAERTGGSVSTLTIQRTQQEDSAVYLCASSLGVAVSTDTQYFGPGTRLTVL.

As regards this clonotype: This clone may be a read error of a much larger clone one base away. The V gene is TRBV29-1, the J gene TRBJ2-4; D unresolved. With the DNA end fitting TRBJ2-7 better, the J assignment may be wrong. The CDR3 is made up of 11 amino acids. Germline CDR1 SQVTM, CDR2 ANQGSEA. The CDR3 spells CSDRHDNEQYF. The CDR3 region has the DNA TGCAGCGACCGCCACGATAACGAGCAGTACTTC.

The chain has TRBV29-1 and TRBJ1-1; D is unclear. Germline lookup yields CDR1 SQVTM and CDR2 ANQGSEA. The CDR3 runs to 15 residues. Trimming removed 5 bases at V and 0 bases at J, with 16 bases between. The CDR3, as DNA: TGCAGCGTTTCCCCAAAAATAGGCTTGAACACTGAAGCTTTCTTT. Translated: CSVSPKIGLNTEAFF.

The chain has TRBV5-1 and TRBJ2-1; 8 nucleotides match TRBD2. The CDR3 runs to 15 residues. From germline, CDR1 is SGHRS and CDR2 YFSETQ. The ends lost 5 bases at V and 6 bases at J; junction bases unmatched: 10. The CDR3 sequence is CASSGKREQGNEQFF. In DNA form, the CDR3 reads TGCGCCAGCAGTGGTAAGCGGGAGCAAGGCAATGAGCAGTTCTTC. The full variable domain, with the rest looked up from reference TRBV5-1 and TRBJ2-1, is KAGVTQTPRYLIKTRGQQVTLSCSPISGHRSVSWYQQTPGQGLQFLFEYFSETQRNKGNFPGRFSGRQFSNSRSEMNVSTLELGDSALYLCASSGKREQGNEQFFGPGTRLTVL.

This clonotype was counted only a few times. The chain joins TRBV12-3 or TRBV12-4 to TRBJ1-4, with D possibly matching TRBD1 (5 bases). V was trimmed by 6 bases and J by 5 bases, leaving 10 bases between them. CDR3 length: 13 residues. The CDR3 DNA reads TGTGCCAGCAGGCAGGGAGACAATGAAAAACTGTTTTTT. It yields the protein CASRQGDNEKLFF.

The CDR3 reads CATSARGSGTDTQYF. Here the CDR3 DNA reads TGTGCCACCAGTGCTAGGGGGTCTGGCACAGATACGCAGTATTTT. The chain is built from TRBV24-1 and TRBJ2-3; D is possibly TRBD1 (6 bases). The CDR3 runs to 15 residues. CDR1 is KGHDR and CDR2 is SFDVKD in the germline V gene. V lost 5 bases and J lost 1, with 12 bases in between.

The V and J genes are TRBV5-1 and TRBJ2-5; unclear D gene. The germline gives CDR1 SGHRS, CDR2 YFSETQ. The CDR3 consists of 14 residues. V lost 3 bases and J lost 2, with 11 bases in between. The CDR3: CASSSTPKQETQYF. The CDR3 bases are TGCGCCAGCAGCTCGACCCCGAAGCAAGAGACCCAGTACTTC.

The J gene is TRBJ2-5, the V gene TRBV5-1; possibly TRBD1 or TRBD2 for D (5 bases each). The CDR3 is 14 amino acids. The germline V gene encodes CDR1 SGHRS and CDR2 YFSETQ. V lost 3 bases to trimming and J lost 3 bases, with 12 bases between them. The CDR3 bases are TGCGCCAGCAGCTCCGGGGCGGTGGAAGAGACCCAGTACTTC. As protein: CASSSGAVEETQYF.

This clonotype has a count of ten or more. This chain links TRBV5-1 with TRBJ2-7; D is unclear. The CDR3 runs to 12 residues. The germline V gene has CDR1 SGHRS and CDR2 YFSETQ. V shed 0 bases and J shed 4 bases, with 5 bases lying between them. The CDR3 DNA follows: TGCGCCAGCAGCTTGGAAGGGTACGAGCAGTACTTC. Amino acids: CASSLEGYEQYF.

The rearrangement uses TRBV7-9 and TRBJ2-3; D may correspond to TRBD1 or TRBD2 (6 bases each). This CDR3 comprises 13 residues. The V gene lost 4 bases and the J gene lost 14 bases, with 19 bases spanning the gap. Per the germline V gene, CDR1 is SEHNR and CDR2 is FQNEAQ (reference sequence). CDR3 DNA: TGTGCCAGCAGCTGGGGGGCTCTACCAGATCTGTATTTT. This sequence encodes CASSWGALPDLYF. The entire variable domain, with the rest obtained from reference TRBV7-9 and TRBJ2-3, is as follows: DTGVSQNPRHKITKRGQNVTFRCDPISEHNRLYWYRQTLGQGPEFLTYFQNEAQLEKSRLLSDRFSAERPKGSFSTLEIQRTEQGDSAMYLCASSWGALPDLYFGPGTRLTVL.

The table lists this clonotype with a few counts. The gene calls are TRBV5-1 and TRBJ2-7; D possibly corresponds to TRBD2 (6 bases). Looked up from germline, CDR1 is SGHRS and CDR2 is YFSETQ. The V end was cut by 7 bases, the J end by 7 bases, with 24 bases between. This CDR3 comprises 15 residues. DNA for the CDR3: TGCGCCAGCGGATTCCAGGAGGGATGGAAGGGAGAGCAGTACTTC. It encodes CASGFQEGWKGEQYF.

This rearrangement joins TRBV20-1 to TRBJ2-4, with a tentative D call TRBD2 (6 bases). V was pared by 5 bases and J by 13 bases, with 21 bases between. Germline V gene sequence: CDR1 DFQATT, CDR2 SNEGSKA (reference sequence). The CDR3 loop spans 13 amino acids. CDR3 nucleotide sequence: TGCAGTGCTCTAGAAACGGACTACAATGAGCAGTACTTC. Encoded protein: CSALETDYNEQYF.

There are a few counts of this clonotype. The chain uses TRBV12-3 or TRBV12-4 and TRBJ2-2; 8 bases align to TRBD2. J lost 5 bases, V lost 5 bases, and 4 bases had no gene match. CDR3 length equals 14 residues. The CDR3 DNA reads TGTGCCAGCAGTCCCCAGCGGGAGACCGGGGAGCTGTTTTTT. Its translation: CASSPQRETGELFF.

J is TRBJ2-1 and V is TRBV25-1, with 7 positions matching TRBD2. The CDR3 extends over 14 amino acids. CDR1 and CDR2 (germline): MGHDK, SYGVNS. J was trimmed by 8 bases and V by 1 base; bases with no gene match: 5. CDR3 bases: TGTGCCAGCAGTGAATTGGCTAGCGGCGATGAGCAGTTCTTC. This translates into CASSELASGDEQFF.

This clonotype turned up a few times. The V gene is TRBV7-3, the J gene TRBJ1-1; D perhaps matches TRBD1 (5 bases). The CDR3 is made up of 14 amino acids. The V end was cut by 2 bases, the J end by 1 base, with 8 bases between. Per germline, CDR1 SGHTA and CDR2 FQGTGA. CDR3 sequence reads: CASSLGGRNTEAFF. In DNA, the CDR3 is TGTGCCAGCAGCTTAGGGGGGAGGAACACTGAAGCTTTCTTT.

This clonotype appeared a few times. V and J are TRBV6-5 and TRBJ1-2, with D uncertain. The V gene's germline CDR1 is MNHEY and CDR2 SVGAGI. Trimming pared 0 bases from V and 4 bases from J, leaving 6 bases between. CDR3 length equals 13 residues. The CDR3 loop is CASSYSQIYGYTF. Written as DNA, the CDR3 is TGTGCCAGCAGTTACTCCCAGATCTATGGCTACACCTTC.

V and J are TRBV28 and TRBJ2-7; D gene unclear. Germline CDR1 is MDHEN and CDR2 is SYDVKM. Trimming shortened V by 4 bases and J by 5 bases, and 3 bases separated the two germline ends. The CDR3 covers 10 residues. The CDR3: CASSYDEQYF. CDR3 DNA: TGTGCCAGCAGTTATGACGAGCAGTACTTC.

This chain links TRBV4-1 with TRBJ2-1; no definite D call. This CDR3 has 14 residues. Trimming shortened V by 4 bases and J by 6 bases, and 13 bases separated the two germline ends. Germline V lookup: CDR1 MGHRA, CDR2 YSYEKL. CDR3 residues: CASSLLTSPNEQFF. In DNA form, the CDR3 reads TGCGCCAGCAGCCTCCTGACTTCCCCCAATGAGCAGTTCTTC.

Only a few counts were recorded for this clonotype. V gene TRBV7-8 combines with J gene TRBJ2-5, with TRBD2 as a possible D gene (5 bases). The germline V gene has CDR1 SGHVS and CDR2 FQNEAQ. The germline V and J ends were trimmed by 8 bases and 2 bases, with 9 bases remaining between them. The CDR3 contains 12 residues. The DNA for the CDR3 is TGTGCCAGCCGCCGGGAACAAGAGACCCAGTACTTC. It codes for CASRREQETQYF.

This clonotype came up once. CDR3 residues: CASSTWDRRSYEQYF. DNA for the CDR3: TGTGCCAGTAGCACGTGGGACAGGAGGTCCTACGAGCAGTACTTC. V gene TRBV19 combines with J gene TRBJ2-7, with 8 positions matching TRBD1. V trimming: 6 bases; J trimming: 1 base; junction bases outside the gene matches: 8. CDR1 and CDR2 from the germline V gene are LNHDA and SQIVND (reference sequence). The CDR3 totals 15 residues.

In its sample, this clonotype was seen a few times. J is TRBJ2-5 and V is TRBV7-2, with D unresolved. TRBJ2-7 explains the end of the DNA better; the J call may be wrong. CDR3 length equals 12 residues. The germline V gene has CDR1 SGHTA and CDR2 FQGNSA. The CDR3 loop is CASSFTSYEQYF. The CDR3 bases are TGTGCCAGCAGCTTCACCTCCTACGAGCAGTACTTC.